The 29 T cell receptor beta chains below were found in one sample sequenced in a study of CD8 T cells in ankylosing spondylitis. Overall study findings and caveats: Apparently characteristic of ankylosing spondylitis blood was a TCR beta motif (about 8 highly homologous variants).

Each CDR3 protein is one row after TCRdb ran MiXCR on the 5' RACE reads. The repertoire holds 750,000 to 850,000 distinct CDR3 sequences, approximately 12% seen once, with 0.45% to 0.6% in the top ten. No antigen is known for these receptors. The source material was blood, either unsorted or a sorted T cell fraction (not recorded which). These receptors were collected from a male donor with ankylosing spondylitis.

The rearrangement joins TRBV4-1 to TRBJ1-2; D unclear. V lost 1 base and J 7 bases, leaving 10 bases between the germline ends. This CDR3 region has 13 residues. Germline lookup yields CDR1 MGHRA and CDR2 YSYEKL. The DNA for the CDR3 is TGCGCCAGCAGCCAAGCGCTAAGAACTGGCTACACCTTC. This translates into CASSQALRTGYTF.

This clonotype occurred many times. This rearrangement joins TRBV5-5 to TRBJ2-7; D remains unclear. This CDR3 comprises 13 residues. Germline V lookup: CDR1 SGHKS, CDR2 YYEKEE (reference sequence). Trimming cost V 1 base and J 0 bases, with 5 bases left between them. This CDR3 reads CASSLPHSYEQYF. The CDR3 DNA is TGTGCCAGCAGCTTGCCCCACTCCTACGAGCAGTACTTC.

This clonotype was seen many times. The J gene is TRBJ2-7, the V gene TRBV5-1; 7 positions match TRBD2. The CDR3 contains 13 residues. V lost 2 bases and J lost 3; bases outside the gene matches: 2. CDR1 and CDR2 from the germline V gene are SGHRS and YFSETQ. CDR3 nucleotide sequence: TGCGCCAGCAGCTTTAGGGAGGGCTACGAGCAGTACTTC. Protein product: CASSFREGYEQYF.

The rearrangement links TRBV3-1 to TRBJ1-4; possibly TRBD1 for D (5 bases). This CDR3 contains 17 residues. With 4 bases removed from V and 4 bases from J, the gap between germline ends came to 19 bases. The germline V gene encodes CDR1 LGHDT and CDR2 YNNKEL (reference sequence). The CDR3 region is CASSRRAFGTSNEKLFF. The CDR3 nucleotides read TGTGCCAGCAGCCGAAGGGCTTTCGGGACCAGTAATGAAAAACTGTTTTTT.

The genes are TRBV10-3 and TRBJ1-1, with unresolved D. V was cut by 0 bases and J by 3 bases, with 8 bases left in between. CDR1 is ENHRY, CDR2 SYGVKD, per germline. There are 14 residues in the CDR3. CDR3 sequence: CAISESRQDTEAFF. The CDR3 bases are TGTGCCATCAGTGAGTCGAGGCAGGACACTGAAGCTTTCTTT.

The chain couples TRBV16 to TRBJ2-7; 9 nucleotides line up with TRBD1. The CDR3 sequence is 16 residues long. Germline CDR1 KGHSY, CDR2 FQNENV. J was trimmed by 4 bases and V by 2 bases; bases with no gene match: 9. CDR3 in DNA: TGTGCCAGCAGCCAAGCAGACAGGGGGGTTCAGTACGAGCAGTACTTC. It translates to CASSQADRGVQYEQYF.

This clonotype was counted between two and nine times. The CDR3 coding sequence is TGCAGCGTTGAGAAGGGAGCGGGTGGCTACACCTTC. This codes for CSVEKGAGGYTF. The chain joins TRBV29-1 to TRBJ1-2; D is ambiguous. This CDR3 has 12 residues. Trimming cost V 3 bases and J 7 bases, with 12 bases left between them. Germline CDR1 reads SQVTM; CDR2 reads ANQGSEA.

In DNA, the CDR3 is TGCAGTGCTAGGCGGGCCCGTTACAATGAGCAGTTCTTC. Its protein is CSARRARYNEQFF. V is TRBV20-1 and J is TRBJ2-1; D may be TRBD2 (5 bases). CDR1 and CDR2 (germline): DFQATT, SNEGSKA (reference sequence). With 3 bases removed from V and 4 bases from J, the gap between germline ends came to 10 bases. The CDR3 totals 13 residues.

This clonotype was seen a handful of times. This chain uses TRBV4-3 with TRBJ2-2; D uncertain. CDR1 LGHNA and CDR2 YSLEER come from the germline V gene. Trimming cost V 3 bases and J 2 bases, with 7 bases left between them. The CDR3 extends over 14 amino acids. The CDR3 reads CASSQVINTGELFF. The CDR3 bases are TGCGCCAGCAGCCAGGTGATCAACACCGGGGAGCTGTTTTTT.

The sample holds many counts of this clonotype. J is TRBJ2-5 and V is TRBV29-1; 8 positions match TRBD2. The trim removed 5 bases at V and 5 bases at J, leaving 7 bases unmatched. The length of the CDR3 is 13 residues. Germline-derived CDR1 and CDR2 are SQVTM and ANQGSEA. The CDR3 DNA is TGCAGCGTTCCTCGAGCGGGAGTTGAGACCCAGTACTTC. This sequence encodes CSVPRAGVETQYF.

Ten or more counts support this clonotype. Written as DNA, the CDR3 is TGCGCCAGCAGCTTGGCCAGCAGCGGGAGGGCCGGAGATACGCAGTATTTT. Its translation is CASSLASSGRAGDTQYF. V gene TRBV5-1 combines with J gene TRBJ2-3; 10 positions match TRBD2. This CDR3 is 17 amino acids long. CDR1 is SGHRS, CDR2 YFSETQ, per germline. The trim removed 0 bases at V and 5 bases at J, leaving 9 bases unmatched. The complete variable domain, with remaining parts taken from reference TRBV5-1 and TRBJ2-3, reads KAGVTQTPRYLIKTRGQQVTLSCSPISGHRSVSWYQQTPGQGLQFLFEYFSETQRNKGNFPGRFSGRQFSNSRSEMNVSTLELGDSALYLCASSLASSGRAGDTQYFGPGTRLTVL.

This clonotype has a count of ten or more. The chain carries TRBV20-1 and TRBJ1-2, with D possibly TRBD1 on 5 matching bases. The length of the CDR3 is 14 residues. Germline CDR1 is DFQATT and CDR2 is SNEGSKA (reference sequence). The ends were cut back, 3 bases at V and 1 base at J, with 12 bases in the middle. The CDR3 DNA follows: TGCAGTGCTAGCTCACCGGGACTTAACTATGGCTACACCTTC. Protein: CSASSPGLNYGYTF.

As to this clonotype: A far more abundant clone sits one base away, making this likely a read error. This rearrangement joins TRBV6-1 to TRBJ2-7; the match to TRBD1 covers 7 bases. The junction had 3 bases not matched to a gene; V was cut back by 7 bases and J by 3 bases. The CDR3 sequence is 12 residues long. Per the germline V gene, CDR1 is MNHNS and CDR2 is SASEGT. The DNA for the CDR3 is TGTGCCAGCAACCGACAGGGCTACGAGCAGTACTTC. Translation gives CASNRQGYEQYF.

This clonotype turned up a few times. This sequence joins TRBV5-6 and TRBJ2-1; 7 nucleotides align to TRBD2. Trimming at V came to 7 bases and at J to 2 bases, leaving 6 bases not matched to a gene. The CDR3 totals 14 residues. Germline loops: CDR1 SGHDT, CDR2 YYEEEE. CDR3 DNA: TGTGCCAGCCTTAATGCGGGAGCCTACAATGAGCAGTTCTTC. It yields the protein CASLNAGAYNEQFF.

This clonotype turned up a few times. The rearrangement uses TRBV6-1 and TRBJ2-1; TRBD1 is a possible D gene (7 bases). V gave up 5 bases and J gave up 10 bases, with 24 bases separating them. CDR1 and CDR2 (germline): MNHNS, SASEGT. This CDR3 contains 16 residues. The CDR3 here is CASSTAARGRGREQFF. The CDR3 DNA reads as TGTGCCAGCAGTACGGCAGCCCGGGGCAGGGGGAGGGAGCAGTTCTTC.

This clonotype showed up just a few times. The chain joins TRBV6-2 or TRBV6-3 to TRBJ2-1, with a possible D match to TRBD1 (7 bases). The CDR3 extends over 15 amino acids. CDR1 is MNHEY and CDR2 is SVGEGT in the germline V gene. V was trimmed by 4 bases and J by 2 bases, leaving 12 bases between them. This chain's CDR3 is CASSSRGVPYNEQFF. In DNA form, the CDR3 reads TGTGCCAGCAGTTCCAGGGGGGTTCCCTACAATGAGCAGTTCTTC.

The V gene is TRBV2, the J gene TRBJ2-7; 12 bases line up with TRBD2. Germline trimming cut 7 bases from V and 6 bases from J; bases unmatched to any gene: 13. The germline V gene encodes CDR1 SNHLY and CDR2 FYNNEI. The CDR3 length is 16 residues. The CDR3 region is CASNLLGLAGSGEQYF. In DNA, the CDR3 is TGTGCCAGCAACCTCCTAGGACTAGCGGGATCAGGCGAGCAGTACTTC.

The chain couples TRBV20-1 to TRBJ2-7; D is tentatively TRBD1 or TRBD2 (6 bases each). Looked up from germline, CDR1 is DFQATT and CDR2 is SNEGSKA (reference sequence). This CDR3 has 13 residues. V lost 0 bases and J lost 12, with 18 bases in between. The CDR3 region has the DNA TGCAGTGCTAGAGATTTGGGGGGCGCCAGGCTGTACTTC. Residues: CSARDLGGARLYF.

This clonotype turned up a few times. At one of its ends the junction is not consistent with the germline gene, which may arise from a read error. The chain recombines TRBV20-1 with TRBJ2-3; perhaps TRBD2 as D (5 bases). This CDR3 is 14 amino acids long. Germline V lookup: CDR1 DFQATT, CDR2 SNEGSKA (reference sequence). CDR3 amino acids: CSARAAGPTVTQYF. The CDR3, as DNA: TGCAGTGCTCGCGCCGCGGGCCCCACAGTTACGCAGTATTTT.

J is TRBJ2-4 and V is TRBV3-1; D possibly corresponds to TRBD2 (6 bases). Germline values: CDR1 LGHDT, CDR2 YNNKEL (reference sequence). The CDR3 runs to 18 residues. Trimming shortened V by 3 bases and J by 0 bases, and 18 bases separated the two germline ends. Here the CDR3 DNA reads TGTGCCAGCAGCCAGGGCCGGGACTGGGCTCTAGCCAAAAACATTCAGTACTTC. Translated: CASSQGRDWALAKNIQYF.

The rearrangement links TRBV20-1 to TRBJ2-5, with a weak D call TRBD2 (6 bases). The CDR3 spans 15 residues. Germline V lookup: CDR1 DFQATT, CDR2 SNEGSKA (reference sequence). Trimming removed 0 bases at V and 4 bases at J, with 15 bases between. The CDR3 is CSARDWAGGRETQYF. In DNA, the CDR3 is TGCAGTGCTAGAGATTGGGCCGGGGGAAGAGAGACCCAGTACTTC.

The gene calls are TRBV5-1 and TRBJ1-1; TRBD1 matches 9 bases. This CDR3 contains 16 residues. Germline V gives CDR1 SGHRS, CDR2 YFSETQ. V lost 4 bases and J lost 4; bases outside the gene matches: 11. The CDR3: CASSEGQGVGSTEAFF. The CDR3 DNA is TGCGCCAGCAGCGAGGGACAGGGAGTTGGAAGCACTGAAGCTTTCTTT.

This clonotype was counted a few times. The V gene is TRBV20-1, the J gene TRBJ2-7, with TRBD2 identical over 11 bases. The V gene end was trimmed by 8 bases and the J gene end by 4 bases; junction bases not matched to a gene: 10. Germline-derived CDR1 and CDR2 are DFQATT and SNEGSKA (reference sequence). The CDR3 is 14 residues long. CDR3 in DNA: TGCAGTCCACTTAGCGGGAGGGCCTCTTACGAGCAGTACTTC. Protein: CSPLSGRASYEQYF.

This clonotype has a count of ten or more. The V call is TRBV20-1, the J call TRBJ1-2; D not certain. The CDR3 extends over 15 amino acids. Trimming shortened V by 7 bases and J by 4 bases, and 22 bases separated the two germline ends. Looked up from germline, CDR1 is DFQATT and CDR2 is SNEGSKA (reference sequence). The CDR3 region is CSETLGNRIPYGYTF. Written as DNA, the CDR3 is TGCAGTGAGACACTCGGGAACCGCATCCCCTATGGCTACACCTTC.

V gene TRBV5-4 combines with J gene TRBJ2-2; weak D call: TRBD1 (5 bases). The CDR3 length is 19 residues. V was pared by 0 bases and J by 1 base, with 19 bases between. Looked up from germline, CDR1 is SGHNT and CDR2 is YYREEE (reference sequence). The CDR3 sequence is CASSLEGAPTILNTGELFF. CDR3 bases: TGTGCCAGCAGCTTGGAAGGGGCCCCGACCATTTTGAACACCGGGGAGCTGTTTTTT.

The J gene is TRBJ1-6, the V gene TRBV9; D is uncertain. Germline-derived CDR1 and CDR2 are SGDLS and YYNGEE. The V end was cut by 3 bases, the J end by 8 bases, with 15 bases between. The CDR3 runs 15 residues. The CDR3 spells CASSGGSTPYSPLHF. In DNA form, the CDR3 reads TGTGCCAGCAGCGGCGGGTCCACCCCCTATTCACCCCTCCACTTT.

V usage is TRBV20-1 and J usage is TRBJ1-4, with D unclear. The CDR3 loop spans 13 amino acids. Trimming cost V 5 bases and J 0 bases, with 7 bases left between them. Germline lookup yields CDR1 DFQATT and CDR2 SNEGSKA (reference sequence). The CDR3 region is CSALFSTNEKLFF. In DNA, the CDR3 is TGCAGTGCTTTGTTTTCAACTAATGAAAAACTGTTTTTT.

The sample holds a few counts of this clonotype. The DNA of the CDR3 is TGTGCCATCAGGGTAGCGGGGGGCACAGATACGCAGTATTTT. Amino acid sequence: CAIRVAGGTDTQYF. The J gene is TRBJ2-3, the V gene TRBV10-3, with 9 bases fitting TRBD2. The CDR3 has 14 amino acids. Trimming took 6 bases from V and 1 from J; bases not matched to a gene: 2. Per germline, CDR1 ENHRY and CDR2 SYGVKD.

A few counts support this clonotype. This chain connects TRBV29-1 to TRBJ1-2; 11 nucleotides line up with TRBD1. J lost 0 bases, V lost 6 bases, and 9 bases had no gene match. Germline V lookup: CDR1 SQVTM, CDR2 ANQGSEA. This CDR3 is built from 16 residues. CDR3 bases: TGCAGCGTAACCGGACAGGGGGCTATAGCTAACTATGGCTACACCTTC. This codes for CSVTGQGAIANYGYTF.